The 3 T cell receptor beta chains given below trace back to one sample, sequenced in a study of molecular identifiers for immune sequencing clone quantification. TCRdb re-called the PCR reads through MiXCR, storing one row per CDR3 protein. The table records approximately 550,000 distinct CDR3 sequences, roughly 26% of them present only once. Sequencing was carried out using naive CD8+ T cells from blood, with Jurkat cell RNA spiked in. Subset noted: FACS-sorted CD8+CD4-CCR7+CD45RA+ naive T cells. These receptors were taken from a human donor in good health. Some libraries in this study had Jurkat cell RNA spiked in.

This chain uses TRBV19 with TRBJ2-4; tentative D call: TRBD1 (5 bases). V lost 3 bases, J lost 1 base, and 13 bases lay in between. Looked up from germline, CDR1 is LNHDA and CDR2 is SQIVND (reference sequence). There are 16 residues in the CDR3. This chain's CDR3 is CASSMDIKVAKNIQYF. CDR3 DNA sequence: TGTGCCAGTAGTATGGACATAAAGGTGGCCAAAAACATTCAGTACTTC.

In its sample, this clonotype was seen many times. This chain connects TRBV4-1 to TRBJ2-4; D unresolved. Trimming took 4 bases from V and 0 from J, leaving 16 bases between them. The CDR3 totals 17 residues. Germline V CDR1 and CDR2: MGHRA, YSYEKL. The CDR3 sequence: CASSLDSYTLAKNIQYF. For the CDR3, the DNA is TGCGCCAGCAGCCTAGACTCGTATACTCTAGCCAAAAACATTCAGTACTTC.

On this clonotype itself: A much larger clone differs from this one at a single base, so this may be a read error. J is TRBJ1-1 and V is TRBV11-2; 8 nucleotides agree with TRBD1. This CDR3 contains 13 residues. Germline V CDR1 and CDR2: SGHAT, FQNNGV. The CDR3: CASSLDRETEALF. DNA for the CDR3: TGTGCCAGCAGTTTGGACAGGGAAACTGAAGCTCTCTTT.